The 14 T cell receptor beta chains below come from one sample, sequenced in a study of immune evolution from preneoplasia to lung adenocarcinoma. Sequencing was performed with immunoSEQ multiplex PCR; in TCRdb, only in-frame clones are kept and a portion is missing. The table lists a few thousand clones, around 81% of them singletons. The sample taken for sequencing was FFPE adjacent normal lung tissue. These TCRs come from a donor at least 70 years old with lung adenocarcinoma.

This clone has a handful of counts. The chain uses TRBV5-6 and TRBJ1-2; D is uncertain. This CDR3 comprises 12 residues. Germline CDR1 is SGHDT and CDR2 is YYEEEE. V lost 5 bases to trimming and J lost 7 bases, with 12 bases between them. CDR3 in amino acids: CASRVGMSGYTF. The DNA for the CDR3 is TGTGCCAGCAGGGTTGGGATGAGTGGCTACACCTTC.

This rearrangement joins TRBV6-5 to TRBJ2-7, with D possibly TRBD2 on 6 matching bases. V lost 6 bases and J lost 7, with 22 bases in between. The CDR3 is made up of 15 amino acids. The germline gives CDR1 MNHEY, CDR2 SVGAGI. Written as DNA, the CDR3 is TGTGCCAGCAGCCAAGGGACTTTAGGGTGGCGAGAGCAGTACTTC. Its protein is CASSQGTLGWREQYF.

This clone showed up just a few times. The chain is built from TRBV9 and TRBJ1-2; TRBD1 aligns across 8 bases. Germline lookup yields CDR1 SGDLS and CDR2 YYNGEE. The V segment lost 2 bases and the J segment 7 bases; nucleotides outside the gene matches: 7. The CDR3 is 14 residues long. CDR3 in DNA: TGTGCCAGCAGCGTTAATCAGGGGGCCTCTGGCTACACCTTC. This translates into CASSVNQGASGYTF.

This clone was seen a single time. The chain is built from TRBV29-1 and TRBJ2-3, with 8 bases lining up with TRBD1. The CDR3 extends over 14 amino acids. Germline assignment: CDR1 SQVTM and CDR2 ANQGSEA. V shed 7 bases and J 2 bases; nucleotides not matched to a gene: 8. CDR3 in amino acids: CSGTGQGYTDTQYF. DNA for the CDR3: TGCAGCGGCACAGGACAGGGTTACACAGATACGCAGTATTTT.

The chain couples TRBV7-6 to TRBJ2-7, with D perhaps matching TRBD1 or TRBD2 (5 bases each). V dropped 2 bases and J dropped 4 bases, with 15 bases sitting between them. Germline V gene lookup returns CDR1 SGHVS and CDR2 FNYEAQ. The CDR3 length is 15 residues. The DNA of the CDR3 is TGTGCCAGCAGCTTAAACCGGGACCGTCCATACGAGCAGTACTTC. This translates into CASSLNRDRPYEQYF.

This clone was seen only a few times. The chain combines TRBV5-1 with TRBJ2-2; D possibly uses TRBD1 or TRBD2 (5 bases each). Per the germline V gene, CDR1 is SGHRS and CDR2 is YFSETQ. Trimming pared 7 bases from V and 2 bases from J, leaving 12 bases between. The CDR3 is 14 residues long. The CDR3 DNA is TGCGCCAGCGGGGGAGACACCAACACCGGGGAGCTGTTTTTT. Residues: CASGGDTNTGELFF.

The chain uses TRBV19 and TRBJ2-7; TRBD2 aligns across 10 bases. Germline CDR1 reads LNHDA; CDR2 reads SQIVND (reference sequence). With V trimmed by 4 bases and J by 2 bases, 8 bases remained unmatched. There are 16 residues in the CDR3. The CDR3 reads CASSRSLAGATYEQYF. The CDR3 bases are TGTGCCAGTAGTAGAAGCCTAGCGGGAGCTACCTACGAGCAGTACTTC.

J is TRBJ2-1 and V is TRBV6-1; TRBD2 is a possible D gene (6 bases). The germline V gene encodes CDR1 MNHNS and CDR2 SASEGT. The CDR3 is made up of 13 amino acids. The V gene lost 6 bases and the J gene lost 9 bases, with 15 bases spanning the gap. The CDR3 bases are TGTGCCAGCAGCCTCGGGAGTCAAACTGAGCAGTTCTTC. Translating gives CASSLGSQTEQFF.

The chain recombines TRBV19 with TRBJ1-2; the D gene is possibly TRBD1 (5 bases). This CDR3 is built from 13 residues. CDR1 and CDR2 from the germline V gene are LNHDA and SQIVND (reference sequence). Trimming took off 0 bases at V and 8 bases at J, with 10 bases between the two ends. The CDR3 bases are TGTGCCAGTAGTATAGACGGACAAGGGGGCTACACCTTC. This gives the protein CASSIDGQGGYTF.

V gene TRBV6-5 combines with J gene TRBJ2-7, with D perhaps matching TRBD1 (6 bases). The germline gives CDR1 MNHEY, CDR2 SVGAGI. Trimming left V 5 bases short and J 0 bases short, with 14 bases between. This CDR3 spans 15 amino acids. The CDR3 sequence: CASSRIQGNSYEQYF. In DNA form, the CDR3 reads TGTGCCAGCAGTAGAATACAGGGCAACTCCTACGAGCAGTACTTC.

CDR3 nucleotide sequence: TGTGCCTGGAGTAAGTTTTACAATGAGCAGTTCTTC. Amino acids: CAWSKFYNEQFF. The chain combines TRBV30 with TRBJ2-1; D is unclear. CDR3 length equals 12 residues. Trimming stripped 2 bases from V and 4 bases from J, with 6 bases between. Germline V gene lookup returns CDR1 GTSNPN and CDR2 SVGIG (reference sequence). Variable domain in full (rest from reference TRBV30 and TRBJ2-1): SQTIHQWPATLVQPVGSPLSLECTVEGTSNPNLYWYRQAAGRGLQLLFYSVGIGQISSEVPQNLSASRPQDRQFILSSKKLLLSDSGFYLCAWSKFYNEQFFGPGTRLTVL.

The chain links TRBV7-8 to TRBJ2-2, with 10 bases aligning to TRBD1. CDR3 length: 16 amino acids. Germline V gene data show CDR1 as SGHVS and CDR2 as FQNEAQ. V shed 1 base, J shed 6 bases, and the junction held 5 bases outside the gene matches. The CDR3 here is CASSLGDRGMAGELFF. The CDR3 DNA is TGTGCCAGCAGCTTAGGGGACAGGGGTATGGCCGGGGAGCTGTTTTTT.

The table lists this clone with a count of one. The chain recombines TRBV2 with TRBJ2-5; D uncertain. Germline CDR1 reads SNHLY; CDR2 reads FYNNEI. The CDR3 covers 15 residues. With 4 bases removed from V and 2 bases from J, the gap between germline ends came to 14 bases. CDR3 protein: CASSVGADWQETQYF. CDR3 coding DNA: TGTGCCAGCAGTGTTGGAGCAGACTGGCAAGAGACCCAGTACTTC.

This chain uses TRBV7-9 with TRBJ2-7; D possibly matches TRBD1 or TRBD2 (5 bases each). CDR3 length: 12 residues. CDR1 SEHNR and CDR2 FQNEAQ come from the germline V gene (reference sequence). V lost 1 base to trimming and J lost 6 bases, with 7 bases between them. CDR3 in amino acids: CASSLGGGEQYF. CDR3 sequence (DNA): TGTGCCAGCAGCTTAGGTGGGGGCGAGCAGTACTTC.